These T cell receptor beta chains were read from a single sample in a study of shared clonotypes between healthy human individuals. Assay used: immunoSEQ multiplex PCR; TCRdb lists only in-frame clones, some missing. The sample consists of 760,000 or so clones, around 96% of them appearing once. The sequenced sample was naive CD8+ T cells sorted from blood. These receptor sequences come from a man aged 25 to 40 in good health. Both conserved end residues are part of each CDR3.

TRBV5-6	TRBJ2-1	CASSLGDNEQFF
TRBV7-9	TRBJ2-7	CASSSRDRAYEQYF
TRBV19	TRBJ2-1	CASSIASSYNEQFF
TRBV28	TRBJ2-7	CASSLELAGGIYEQYF
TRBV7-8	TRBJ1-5	CASSLDPGDQPQHF
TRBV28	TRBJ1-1	CASSFWTGEGEAFF
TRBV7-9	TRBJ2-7	CASSKLSGQHSYEQYF
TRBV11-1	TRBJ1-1	CASSFQQGISTEAFF
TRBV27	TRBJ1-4	CASSPRRGQASTNEKLFF
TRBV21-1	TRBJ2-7	CASSVSGSYEQYF
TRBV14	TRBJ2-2	CASSHLQGLNTGELFF
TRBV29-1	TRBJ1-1	CSVGGWGTEAFF
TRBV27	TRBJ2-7	CASSFPGLEQYF
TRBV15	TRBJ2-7	CATSGYREELAGKAAYEQYF
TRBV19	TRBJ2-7	CASSAAVAGYEQYF
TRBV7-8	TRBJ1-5	CASSLDRWNQPQHF
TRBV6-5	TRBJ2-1	CASSYSRDRRVHEQFF
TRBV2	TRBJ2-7	CASSEGSPWEQYF
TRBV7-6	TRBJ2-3	CASSQTSGYTDTQYF
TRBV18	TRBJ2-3	CASSPGLDTQYF
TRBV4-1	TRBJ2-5	CASSPRDRGGETQYF
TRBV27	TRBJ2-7	CASSLGRGNYEQYF
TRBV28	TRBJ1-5	CASSLGSQPQHF
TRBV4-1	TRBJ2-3	CASSQVRTDTQYF